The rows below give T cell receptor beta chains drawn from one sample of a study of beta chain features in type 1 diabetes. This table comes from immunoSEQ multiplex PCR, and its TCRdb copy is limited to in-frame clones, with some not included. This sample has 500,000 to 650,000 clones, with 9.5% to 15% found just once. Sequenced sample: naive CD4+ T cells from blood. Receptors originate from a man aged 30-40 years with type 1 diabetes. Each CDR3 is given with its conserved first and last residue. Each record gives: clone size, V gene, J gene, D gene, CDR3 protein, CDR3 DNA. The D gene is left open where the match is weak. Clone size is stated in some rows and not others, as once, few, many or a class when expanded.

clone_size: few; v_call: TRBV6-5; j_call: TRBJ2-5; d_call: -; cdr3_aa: CASSYSSPEGAETQYF; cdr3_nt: TGTGCCAGCAGTTACAGCTCTCCCGAAGGGGCAGAGACCCAGTACTTC
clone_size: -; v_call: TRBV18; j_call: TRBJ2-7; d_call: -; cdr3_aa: CASSPEGIYEQYF; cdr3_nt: TGTGCCAGCTCACCGGAAGGGATCTACGAGCAGTACTTC
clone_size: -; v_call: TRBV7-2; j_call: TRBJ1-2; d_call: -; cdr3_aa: CASSLVGGSDYGYTF; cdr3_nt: TGTGCCAGCAGCCTCGTGGGGGGCTCAGACTATGGCTACACCTTC
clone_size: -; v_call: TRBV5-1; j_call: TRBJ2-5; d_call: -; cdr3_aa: CASSLSVLQETQYF; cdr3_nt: TGCGCCAGCAGCTTGAGCGTACTACAAGAGACCCAGTACTTC
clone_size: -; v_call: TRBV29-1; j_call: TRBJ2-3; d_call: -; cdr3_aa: CSVAPRGATDTQYF; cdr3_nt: TGCAGCGTTGCCCCTCGTGGCGCGACAGATACGCAGTATTTT
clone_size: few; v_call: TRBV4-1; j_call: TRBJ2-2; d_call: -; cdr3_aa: CASSQALGRTPNTGELFF; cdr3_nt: TGCGCCAGCAGCCAAGCATTAGGCAGGACCCCGAACACCGGGGAGCTGTTTTTT
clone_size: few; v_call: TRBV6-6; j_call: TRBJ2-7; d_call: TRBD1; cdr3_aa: CASSRGQGETYEQYF; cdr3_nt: TGTGCCAGCAGTAGGGGACAGGGTGAAACCTACGAGCAGTACTTC
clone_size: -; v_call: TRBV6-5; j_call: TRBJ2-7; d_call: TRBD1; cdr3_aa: CASSYSTGGYEQYF; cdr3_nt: TGTGCCAGCAGTTACTCGACAGGGGGCTACGAGCAGTACTTC
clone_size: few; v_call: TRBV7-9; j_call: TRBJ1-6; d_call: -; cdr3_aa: CASSPLFLRAETNSPLHF; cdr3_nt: TGTGCCAGCAGCCCCCTCTTTCTAAGGGCGGAGACGAATTCACCCCTCCACTTT
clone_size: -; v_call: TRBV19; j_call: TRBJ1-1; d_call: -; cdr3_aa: CASSLRDPGTEAFF; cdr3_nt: TGTGCCAGTAGTCTCCGGGACCCGGGCACTGAAGCTTTCTTT
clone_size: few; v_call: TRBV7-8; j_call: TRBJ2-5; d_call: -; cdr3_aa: CASSRPGGVQETQYF; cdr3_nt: TGTGCCAGCAGCCGACCAGGGGGGGTCCAAGAGACCCAGTACTTC
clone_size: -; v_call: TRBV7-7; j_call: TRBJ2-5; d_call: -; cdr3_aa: CASSPRTTQYF; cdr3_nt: TGTGCCAGCAGCCCCAGGACTACCCAGTACTTC
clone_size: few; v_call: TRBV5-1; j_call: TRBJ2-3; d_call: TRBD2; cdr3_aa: CASSFRAGGTDTQYF; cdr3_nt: TGCGCCAGCAGTTTTCGAGCGGGGGGAACAGATACGCAGTATTTT
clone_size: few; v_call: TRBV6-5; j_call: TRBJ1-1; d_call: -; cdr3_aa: CASSYSPGRNTEAFF; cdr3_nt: TGTGCCAGCAGTTACTCGCCAGGGCGGAACACTGAAGCTTTCTTT
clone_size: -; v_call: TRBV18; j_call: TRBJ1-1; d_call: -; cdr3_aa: CASSPWAGKYTEAFF; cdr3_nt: TGTGCCAGCTCACCATGGGCAGGGAAGTACACTGAAGCTTTCTTT
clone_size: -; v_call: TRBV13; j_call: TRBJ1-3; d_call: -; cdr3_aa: CASSLRDSSGNTIYF; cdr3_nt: TGTGCCAGCAGCCTTCGGGACTCCTCTGGAAACACCATATATTTT
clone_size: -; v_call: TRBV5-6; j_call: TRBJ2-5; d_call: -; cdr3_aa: CASSTTGSETQYF; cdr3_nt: TGTGCCAGCAGCACGACAGGATCAGAGACCCAGTACTTC
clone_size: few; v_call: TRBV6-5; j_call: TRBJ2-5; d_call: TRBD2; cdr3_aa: CASSTGLAEQETQYF; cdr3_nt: TGTGCCAGCAGTACCGGACTAGCGGAACAAGAGACCCAGTACTTC
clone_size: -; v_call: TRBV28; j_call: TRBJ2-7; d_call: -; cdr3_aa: CASHRLGQSYEQYF; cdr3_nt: TGTGCCAGCCACCGTCTCGGACAGTCATACGAGCAGTACTTC
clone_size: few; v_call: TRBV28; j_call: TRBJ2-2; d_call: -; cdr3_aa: CASSLVADNTGELFF; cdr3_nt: TGTGCCAGCAGTTTGGTAGCGGATAACACCGGGGAGCTGTTTTTT
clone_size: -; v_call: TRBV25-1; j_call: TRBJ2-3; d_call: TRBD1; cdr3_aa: CASGDRATSTDTQYF; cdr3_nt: TGTGCCAGCGGGGACAGGGCGACTAGCACAGATACGCAGTATTTT
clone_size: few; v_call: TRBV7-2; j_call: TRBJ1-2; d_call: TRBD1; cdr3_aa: CASSLGDRRNYGYTF; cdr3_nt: TGTGCCAGCAGCTTAGGGGACAGGAGAAACTATGGCTACACCTTC
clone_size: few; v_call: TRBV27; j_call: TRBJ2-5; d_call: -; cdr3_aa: CASSRKGGGAPQETQYF; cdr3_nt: TGTGCCAGCAGTAGAAAGGGGGGAGGGGCCCCACAAGAGACCCAGTACTTC
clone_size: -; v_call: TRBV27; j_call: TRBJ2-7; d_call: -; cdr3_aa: CASSRVYGEQYF; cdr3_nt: TGTGCCAGCAGTCGGGTCTATGGAGAGCAGTACTTC